This section outlines one T cell receptor beta chain sequence together with its context. This clonotype was observed at least ten times. The target of this receptor is not known. The sample holds no much larger clone one base away, and base qualities are not on file. The data were taken from a study of Graves' ophthalmopathy and Graves' hyperthyroidism (dated by TCRdb to the late 2010s). Broadly, across the study: Peripheral blood samples were taken at the time of initial diagnosis, before any treatment was given. After sampling, hyperthyroidism patients received methimazole starting at 30 mg daily, and ophthalmopathy patients received high-dose intravenous methylprednisolone. An independent validation cohort comprised fewer than 20 hyperthyroidism patients and around 16 patients who later progressed from hyperthyroidism to ophthalmopathy. To tell Graves' ophthalmopathy apart from Graves' hyperthyroidism, and to predict which patients would progress to ophthalmopathy, the study relied on TCR beta repertoire signatures. In total, some 130 blood samples were TCR-sequenced: fewer than 50 ophthalmopathy, some 75 hyperthyroidism and approximately 17 hyperthyroidism-to-ophthalmopathy patients. In roughly 6 hyperthyroidism patients, T-cell repertoires of thyroid tissue and blood were compared. The 95 to 100 discovery patients were randomly divided into training and test sets at a 7:3 ratio. To explore V-J signatures that distinguish ophthalmopathy from hyperthyroidism, a discovery set of around 100 patients was enrolled, made up of 40 to 45 with ophthalmopathy and roughly 57 with stable hyperthyroidism. What the authors observed across the whole study: Sample size was not statistically predetermined, and group allocation was not concealed from the investigators. Most of the expanded thyroid clonotypes with a frequency above 0.001 were also detected in blood, and it was suggested that the thyroid immune response may be reflected by blood repertoires. In validation, the model predicted ophthalmopathy progression with 55% to 71% sensitivity and around 72% specificity; some 13 predicted patients were CT-confirmed with GO in a median of around 6.5 months. The 13-signature model separated ophthalmopathy from stable hyperthyroidism with around 90% sensitivity and 81% to 82% specificity in cross-validation, and 80%/75% in the test set.

Stable hyperthyroidism was defined as no progression to ophthalmopathy within 18 months of follow-up. Hyperthyroidism patients were newly diagnosed, with disease duration under 2 months, and aged 18 to 65 years. Anyone with other autoimmune diseases, uncontrolled infections, pregnancy or lactation was excluded from the study. Clinical symptoms, serum thyroxine, TRAb, thyroid ultrasound and orbital computed tomography were used for diagnosis. PBMCs were isolated from about 10 ml of fresh peripheral blood by Ficoll-Paque density gradient centrifugation. Total RNA was extracted with Trizol reagent and quality-checked on an Agilent 2100 Bioanalyzer. Taken from cysteine to phenylalanine, the CDR3 has 14 residues. Only CDR3 DNA is held: 42 bases, read in frame from base 1. Trimmed from V: 4 bases; trimmed from J: 3 bases; junction bases lacking a gene match: 6. CDR1 DFQATT and CDR2 SNEGSKA are derived from the germline V gene (reference sequence).

TCR beta CDR3 regions were amplified from RNA transcripts for repertoire sequencing. HTBI primers and the Qiagen OneStep RT-PCR kit were used in a first-round RT-PCR, which was followed by a second-round multiplex PCR, size selection and purification. The libraries underwent paired-end sequencing with 100 bp reads on an Illumina HiSeq2000. The study's processing was this. SOAPnuke was used for read processing, and reads with adapters, uncalled bases, a mean Phred below 15, or no exact constant-primer or identifier match were discarded. High-quality paired reads were merged with COPE v1.2.5. Each unique nucleotide sequence was treated as a clonotype, and MiTCR v1.1 was used to align the clonotypes to the IMGT TRB V, D and J references. The analysis was limited to V-J combinations with a frequency above 0.0001, which together covered approximately 99% of the repertoires. For each V-J combination, a TCR clonal expansion and chaos score was defined as the ratio of F50 clonal expansion to chaos observed in the TCRdist matrix. Welch's t-statistics and random forest were used to reduce the features to 13 V-J combinations, which were then used as input to a naive Bayes classifier. Thyroid-blood repertoire similarity was quantified with the Morisita-Horn index. Clones were called with MiXCR by TCRdb after fastp trimmed the public reads at Q25, and only in-frame beta chains were retained. Every distinct CDR3 protein forms one entry, paired with its most common genes and DNA. These V and J calls rely on TCRdb rather than the paper's analysis. For this sample there are just over 600,000 distinct CDR3 sequences; around a fifth appear just once. The ten largest clones add up to roughly 7.4% of the sample.

The rearranged chain carries TRBV20-1 and TRBJ2-7, and 10 bases in between align with TRBD2. The TCR was taken from a woman younger than 30 with stable Graves' hyperthyroidism. Some clones in this sample may be carry-over from other donors' samples. Donor details come from another sample of the same person, matched by shared clones. The sequencing input was peripheral blood. The CDR3 reads as follows: CSAMTSGLLYEQYF. The sequence in DNA is TGCAGTGCTATGACTAGCGGGTTACTCTACGAGCAGTACTTC.